What follows describes a single TCR beta chain. Amplification used 60 Vbeta primers and 13 Jbeta primers. TCRdb keeps only in-frame clones here, not all; method: immunoSEQ multiplex PCR. In the table there are around 130,000 clones, 75% to 85% of which are singletons. The junction had 3 bases not matched to a gene; V was cut back by 4 bases and J by 2 bases. This CDR3 has 14 residues. The germline V gene encodes CDR1 SGHAT and CDR2 FQNNGV. The sample is drawn from a study of cytomegalovirus exposure and HLA in healthy donors. The TCR was taken from a woman aged 40 to 50 in good health and CMV-seronegative. Sequenced sample: PBMCs. The genes are TRBV11-2 and TRBJ1-2, with 8 bases that match TRBD1. As DNA, the CDR3 is TGTGCCAGCAGCTGGCGGACAGGGAACTATGGCTACACCTTC. It translates to CASSWRTGNYGYTF.